These 18 T cell receptor beta chains share one sample of origin, sequenced in a study of memory CD4+ T cells and cytomegalovirus serostatus. Libraries were prepared by immunoSEQ multiplex PCR; TCRdb keeps only in-frame clonotypes and omits some of them. The sample records about 61,000 clones, 80% to 85% being singletons. Single viable CD3+CD4+CD8-CD45RO+ cells were sorted as the memory CD4+ T cells. Sequenced input: memory CD4+ T cells from blood. The origin of the receptors is an adult in good health and CMV-seronegative.

V gene TRBV5-4 combines with J gene TRBJ2-1; maybe TRBD2 (6 bases). Germline V CDR1 and CDR2: SGHNT, YYREEE (reference sequence). The CDR3 length is 16 residues. Deletions cut 6 bases from V and 1 base from J, with 17 bases between. The CDR3 region is CASTAWDGRSYNEQFF. The DNA for the CDR3 is TGTGCCAGCACCGCGTGGGACGGGAGATCCTACAATGAGCAGTTCTTC.

V usage is TRBV10-3 and J usage is TRBJ2-3; a possible D gene is TRBD2 (5 bases). The CDR3 covers 13 residues. Trimming left V 6 bases short and J 4 bases short, with 11 bases between. Germline V lookup: CDR1 ENHRY, CDR2 SYGVKD. The CDR3 region has the DNA TGTGCCATCAGGACCCTCGGGGCAGATACGCAGTATTTT. Its translation: CAIRTLGADTQYF.

V usage is TRBV7-2 and J usage is TRBJ1-3; unclear D gene. This CDR3 spans 15 amino acids. The V gene lost 5 bases and the J gene lost 1 base, with 12 bases spanning the gap. Germline CDR1 and CDR2: SGHTA and FQGNSA. CDR3: CASSGRPMSGNTIYF. CDR3 bases: TGTGCCAGCAGCGGTCGACCTATGTCTGGAAACACCATATATTTT.

About this clone: This sample includes further DNA sequences coding for the same CDR3. The rearrangement joins TRBV7-3 to TRBJ1-6; 7 bases align to TRBD1. The CDR3 has 15 residues. The trim removed 5 bases at V and 7 bases at J, leaving 8 bases unmatched. The germline CDR1 and CDR2 sequences are SGHTA and FQGTGA. The CDR3 DNA is TGTGCCAGCAGCCTGGACAGGCACATGAATTCACCCCTCCACTTT. Amino acids: CASSLDRHMNSPLHF.

This chain joins TRBV2 and TRBJ2-3; 11 bases match TRBD2. J lost 2 bases, V lost 6 bases, and 10 bases had no gene match. The CDR3 spans 17 residues. Germline V gene lookup returns CDR1 SNHLY and CDR2 FYNNEI. The CDR3 nucleotides are TGTGCCAGCAGGGGACCCACTAGCGGGAGTTACACAGATACGCAGTATTTT. It encodes CASRGPTSGSYTDTQYF.

CDR3 amino acids: CASRPGPDTDTQYF. CDR3 nucleotide sequence: TGTGCCAGTAGACCGGGGCCAGACACAGATACGCAGTATTTT. J is TRBJ2-3 and V is TRBV19, with D possibly being TRBD1 or TRBD2 (5 bases each). The germline V and J ends were trimmed by 6 bases and 2 bases, with 12 bases remaining between them. Germline V gives CDR1 LNHDA, CDR2 SQIVND (reference sequence). The CDR3 length is 14 residues.

A few counts support this clone. CDR3 sequence reads: CASRGNEEKLFF. CDR3 nucleotide sequence: TGTGCCAGCAGAGGGAATGAAGAAAAACTGTTTTTT. The chain has TRBV2 and TRBJ1-4; D unclear. V shed 6 bases and J shed 8 bases, with 10 bases lying between them. Germline assignment: CDR1 SNHLY and CDR2 FYNNEI. The CDR3 length is 12 residues. Together with reference TRBV2 and TRBJ1-4, the CDR3 gives the full variable domain: EPEVTQTPSHQVTQMGQEVILRCVPISNHLYFYWYRQILGQKVEFLVSFYNNEISEKSEIFDDQFSVERPDGSNFTLKIRSTKLEDSAMYFCASRGNEEKLFFGSGTQLSVL.

This clone was recorded only once. The rearrangement links TRBV21-1 to TRBJ2-3; the table gives TRBD2 as D, unverified against the DNA. TRBV21-1 has pseudogene status. The CDR3 consists of 19 residues. The CDR3 coding sequence is TGTGCCAGCAGCAAAGAGAGGCTAGCGGGAGGAAGGTACACAGATACGCAGTATTTT. It codes for CASSKERLAGGRYTDTQYF.

This sequence joins TRBV19 and TRBJ1-2; possibly TRBD1 for D (5 bases). CDR1 is LNHDA and CDR2 is SQIVND in the germline V gene (reference sequence). This CDR3 has 15 amino acids. V was cut by 1 base and J by 4 bases, with 13 bases left in between. CDR3 coding DNA: TGTGCCAGTAGTATAGGACTCGGACAAAGCTATGGCTACACCTTC. Translating gives CASSIGLGQSYGYTF.

The genes are TRBV28 and TRBJ1-2; the match to TRBD1 covers 7 bases. J was trimmed by 8 bases and V by 2 bases; bases with no gene match: 5. CDR1 is MDHEN, CDR2 SYDVKM, per germline. This CDR3 is built from 13 residues. The DNA for the CDR3 is TGTGCCAGCAGTTTACGACAGGGCAGAGGCTACACCTTC. Translating it yields CASSLRQGRGYTF.

The chain couples TRBV29-1 to TRBJ1-4; 7 bases are a match to TRBD1. V lost 4 bases and J lost 5; bases outside the gene matches: 7. CDR3 length: 14 amino acids. Germline CDR1 and CDR2: SQVTM and ANQGSEA. The DNA for the CDR3 is TGCAGCGTTGGGGTCGGGACAGTCAATGAAAAACTGTTTTTT. Translation: CSVGVGTVNEKLFF.

The chain links TRBV28 to TRBJ1-5; weak D call: TRBD1 (5 bases). The CDR3 extends over 15 amino acids. Germline V gene data show CDR1 as MDHEN and CDR2 as SYDVKM. Trimming took off 4 bases at V and 4 bases at J, with 14 bases between the two ends. The CDR3 nucleotides are TGTGCCAGCAGTTACGGGGGTATGAGAAATCAGCCCCAGCATTTT. This codes for CASSYGGMRNQPQHF.

The CDR3 sequence: CASSTTGGLDTQYF. DNA of the CDR3: TGTGCCAGCAGTACCACAGGGGGCCTGGATACGCAGTATTTT. The chain is built from TRBV2 and TRBJ2-3; TRBD1 matches 9 bases. The V and J ends lost 5 bases and 6 bases, in that order; junction bases with no gene match: 6. CDR3 length: 14 amino acids. CDR1 SNHLY and CDR2 FYNNEI come from the germline V gene. Based on the CDR3 plus reference TRBV2 and TRBJ2-3, the full variable domain is EPEVTQTPSHQVTQMGQEVILRCVPISNHLYFYWYRQILGQKVEFLVSFYNNEISEKSEIFDDQFSVERPDGSNFTLKIRSTKLEDSAMYFCASSTTGGLDTQYFGPGTRLTVL.

This sequence joins TRBV28 and TRBJ2-3, with 8 bases fitting TRBD1. CDR1 is MDHEN, CDR2 SYDVKM, per germline. CDR3 length: 16 residues. Losses at the gene ends were 3 bases for V and 2 bases for J; bases not matched to a gene: 7. CDR3 sequence reads: CASSFRQGRITDTQYF. CDR3 bases: TGTGCCAGCAGTTTCCGACAGGGGCGGATCACAGATACGCAGTATTTT.

There are a few counts of this clone. The chain combines TRBV2 with TRBJ2-6; D might be TRBD2 (5 bases). In germline, CDR1 is SNHLY, CDR2 FYNNEI. This CDR3 comprises 13 residues. Trimming pared 7 bases from V and 2 bases from J, leaving 6 bases between. The CDR3 spells CASTGTGANVLTF. CDR3 DNA: TGTGCCAGCACGGGGACTGGGGCCAACGTCCTGACTTTC.

The V call is TRBV18, the J call TRBJ2-5, with 9 bases aligning to TRBD2. The CDR3 has 16 amino acids. V shed 2 bases and J 2 bases; nucleotides not matched to a gene: 6. Germline loops: CDR1 KGHSH, CDR2 LQKENI. The CDR3 bases are TGTGCCAGCTCACCAAGGCTAGCGGGGCTACAAGAGACCCAGTACTTC. This sequence encodes CASSPRLAGLQETQYF.

This clone showed up just a few times. CDR3 sequence (DNA): TGCAGCGTTGAAGATCAGGCAGGGATGCACACTGAAGCTTTCTTT. Translating it yields CSVEDQAGMHTEAFF. The chain carries TRBV29-1 and TRBJ1-1, with D perhaps TRBD1 (5 bases). The V end lost 0 bases, the J end lost 3 bases, and 14 bases lay between the germline ends. There are 15 residues in the CDR3. Germline V gene lookup returns CDR1 SQVTM and CDR2 ANQGSEA.

This chain links TRBV7-9 with TRBJ2-7; perhaps TRBD2 as D (6 bases). In germline, CDR1 is SEHNR, CDR2 FQNEAQ (reference sequence). Between the trimmed V and J ends, which lost 5 bases and 6 bases, there was a span of 20 bases. The CDR3 runs to 15 residues. DNA of the CDR3: TGTGCCAGCAGCCCCCTAGGGGTTCGGCGGGGCGAGCAGTACTTC. It codes for CASSPLGVRRGEQYF.